The following is a T cell receptor beta chain sequence with its context. Profiled with immunoSEQ multiplex PCR; TCRdb holds only in-frame clones, not every one. Of some 93,000 clones listed, around nine tenths are singletons. These data belong to a study of blood T cell repertoires in COVID-19. Trimming took 5 bases from V and 8 from J; bases not matched to a gene: 11. This CDR3 has 15 amino acids. Germline V CDR1 and CDR2: MNHEY, SMNVEV (reference sequence). The clonotype originates from a man aged 55 to 70 with acute or convalescent COVID-19. Sequencing was carried out using peripheral blood. The chain combines TRBV27 with TRBJ1-2, with 10 nucleotides matching TRBD1. The CDR3: CASSPGTGAGRGYTF. CDR3 DNA sequence: TGTGCCAGCAGTCCCGGGACAGGGGCCGGTCGGGGCTACACCTTC.